These T cell receptor beta chains were read from a single sample in a study of beta chain features in type 1 diabetes. Libraries were prepared by immunoSEQ multiplex PCR; TCRdb keeps only in-frame clonotypes and omits some of them. The sample lists about 230,000 clones, about a sixth occurring once. Sequencing used naive CD4+ T cells from blood. The receptor source for this set is a man aged 25-45 years with type 1 diabetes. The CDR3 runs from the conserved cysteine through the conserved F or W. D genes are given only for firm matches. Rows may omit the clone size; those that give it use once, few, many or a size class.

v_call	cdr3_length	clone_size	j_call	d_call	cdr3_aa	cdr3_nt
TRBV6-1	17	NA	TRBJ2-1	TRBD1	CASSEGPTGTGHNEQFF	TGTGCCAGCAGTGAAGGCCCAACCGGGACAGGCCACAATGAGCAGTTCTTC
TRBV7-9	16	once	TRBJ2-5	NA	CASSSWTDAYGETQYF	TGTGCCAGCAGCTCCTGGACAGACGCATATGGAGAGACCCAGTACTTC
TRBV7-2	15	NA	TRBJ1-5	NA	CASSLEIAGNQPQHF	TGTGCCAGCAGCTTAGAGATTGCTGGCAATCAGCCCCAGCATTTT
TRBV15	15	few	TRBJ2-7	NA	CATSRDRQGIYEQYF	TGTGCCACCAGCAGAGATCGGCAGGGAATCTACGAGCAGTACTTC
TRBV11-2	15	few	TRBJ2-1	NA	CASSPRMDGHNEQFF	TGTGCCAGCAGCCCCCGGATGGATGGTCACAATGAGCAGTTCTTC
TRBV27	17	NA	TRBJ2-4	NA	CASSWFPPTGTKNIQYF	TGTGCCAGCAGTTGGTTCCCTCCGACTGGGACCAAAAACATTCAGTACTTC
TRBV30	15	NA	TRBJ1-1	NA	CAWDPGGGRNTEAFF	TGTGCCTGGGACCCCGGTGGGGGGCGAAACACTGAAGCTTTCTTT
TRBV9	14	NA	TRBJ2-7	NA	CASSESPEPYEQYF	TGTGCCAGCAGCGAGTCCCCTGAACCCTACGAGCAGTACTTC
TRBV4-1	15	few	TRBJ1-2	TRBD1	CASSQDRGTGYGYTF	TGCGCCAGCAGCCAAGATCGGGGGACAGGGTATGGCTACACCTTC
TRBV5-1	13	NA	TRBJ2-1	NA	CASSFYSYNEQFF	TGCGCCAGCAGCTTTTACAGCTACAATGAGCAGTTCTTC
TRBV9	11	NA	TRBJ2-5	NA	CASSVEETQYF	TGTGCCAGCAGCGTCGAGGAGACCCAGTACTTC
TRBV9	15	NA	TRBJ2-5	TRBD1	CASSRPTGGPETQYF	TGTGCCAGCAGCCGACCAACAGGGGGCCCGGAGACCCAGTACTTC
TRBV28	12	NA	TRBJ2-7	NA	CASSSTMYEQYF	TGTGCCAGCAGTTCCACCATGTACGAGCAGTACTTC
TRBV14	13	NA	TRBJ2-1	TRBD2	CASRTSGSFEQFF	TGTGCCAGCCGGACTAGCGGGAGTTTCGAGCAGTTCTTC
TRBV29-1	14	few	TRBJ2-1	TRBD1	CSTLRDRGYNEQFF	TGCAGCACTCTCCGGGACAGGGGGTACAATGAGCAGTTCTTC
TRBV29-1	14	few	TRBJ2-1	NA	CSVDKTAAYNEQFF	TGCAGCGTTGACAAGACGGCCGCCTACAATGAGCAGTTCTTC
TRBV30	14	NA	TRBJ2-7	NA	CAWSAGSGSYEQYF	TGTGCCTGGAGCGCGGGCTCCGGGTCCTACGAGCAGTACTTC
TRBV7-3	18	few	TRBJ2-1	TRBD2	CASSLRATSGGSYNEQFF	TGTGCCAGCAGCTTAAGGGCGACTAGCGGGGGCTCCTACAATGAGCAGTTCTTC
TRBV7-3	12	NA	TRBJ2-1	NA	CASSRSGNEQFF	TGTGCCAGCAGCCGATCAGGGAATGAGCAGTTCTTC
TRBV9	17	few	TRBJ2-1	NA	CASSVAQGPWRGNEQFF	TGTGCCAGCAGCGTAGCTCAGGGACCATGGCGAGGCAATGAGCAGTTCTTC
TRBV4-3	15	few	TRBJ2-1	NA	CASSQGDRTYNEQFF	TGCGCCAGCAGCCAAGGTGACAGGACCTACAATGAGCAGTTCTTC
TRBV7-2	15	few	TRBJ2-1	NA	CASSLVGGSYNEQFF	TGTGCCAGCAGCTTAGTAGGCGGTTCCTACAATGAGCAGTTCTTC
TRBV9	18	NA	TRBJ2-3	TRBD2	CASSVEAGGTFRADTQYF	TGTGCCAGCAGCGTAGAAGCGGGAGGCACTTTCAGGGCAGATACGCAGTATTTT
TRBV30	13	few	TRBJ2-1	NA	CAWKAISYNEQFF	TGTGCCTGGAAGGCGATCTCCTACAATGAGCAGTTCTTC
TRBV6-1	15	NA	TRBJ2-1	NA	CASSEDGLSYNEQFF	TGTGCCAGCAGTGAGGACGGATTATCCTACAATGAGCAGTTCTTC
TRBV4-1	15	few	TRBJ1-5	NA	CASSLRLSGNQPQHF	TGCGCCAGCAGCCTGAGATTAAGCGGCAATCAGCCCCAGCATTTT
TRBV11-2	11	few	TRBJ2-1	NA	CASSLGYEQFF	TGTGCCAGCAGCTTAGGGTATGAGCAGTTCTTC
TRBV7-2	16	few	TRBJ2-3	NA	CASSYVQGSWTDTQYF	TGTGCCAGCAGCTATGTACAGGGATCGTGGACAGATACGCAGTATTTT
TRBV18	12	NA	TRBJ2-5	NA	CASSRSKETQYF	TGTGCCAGCTCACGGTCTAAAGAGACCCAGTACTTC
TRBV5-4	13	NA	TRBJ2-7	NA	CASSLDSRDEQYF	TGTGCCAGCAGCTTGGACTCCAGGGACGAGCAGTACTTC
TRBV5-1	15	NA	TRBJ2-3	NA	CASSLGQGNTDTQYF	TGCGCCAGCAGCTTGGGGCAGGGGAACACAGATACGCAGTATTTT
TRBV15	18	NA	TRBJ1-1	NA	CATSRGAGLLVGNTEAFF	TGTGCCACCAGCAGAGGGGCTGGGTTGTTAGTCGGGAACACTGAAGCTTTCTTT
TRBV14	15	few	TRBJ2-3	TRBD2	CASSQLSGSTDTQYF	TGTGCCAGCAGCCAACTTAGCGGGAGTACAGATACGCAGTATTTT
TRBV18	14	few	TRBJ2-7	TRBD2	CASSAAGEAYEQYF	TGTGCCAGCTCAGCAGCGGGAGAAGCCTACGAGCAGTACTTC
TRBV15	15	NA	TRBJ2-1	NA	CATSRDGGAYNEQFF	TGTGCCACCAGCAGAGATGGAGGGGCATACAATGAGCAGTTCTTC
TRBV6-6	13	NA	TRBJ2-7	TRBD1	CSTGGWGGDEQYF	TGTTCCACAGGGGGCTGGGGAGGTGACGAGCAGTACTTC
TRBV30	14	NA	TRBJ1-4	TRBD1	CAWSVTGGVEKLFF	TGTGCCTGGAGTGTGACAGGGGGCGTTGAAAAACTGTTTTTT
TRBV12-5	12	few	TRBJ1-1	NA	CASGSDGTQAFF	TGTGCTAGTGGTTCCGACGGGACTCAAGCTTTCTTT
TRBV6-5	14	NA	TRBJ1-2	NA	CASSYSRTHYGYTF	TGTGCCAGCAGTTACTCGCGGACACATTATGGCTACACCTTC
TRBV5-1	19	NA	TRBJ2-7	TRBD2	CASSPGRGTNSGSSYEQYF	TGCGCCAGCAGCCCAGGACGGGGTACAAATAGCGGGAGCTCCTACGAGCAGTACTTC